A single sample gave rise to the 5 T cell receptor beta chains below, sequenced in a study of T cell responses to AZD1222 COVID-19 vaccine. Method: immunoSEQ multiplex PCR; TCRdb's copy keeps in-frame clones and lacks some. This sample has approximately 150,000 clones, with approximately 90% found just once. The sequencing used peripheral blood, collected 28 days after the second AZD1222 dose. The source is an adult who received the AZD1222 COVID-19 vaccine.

DNA for the CDR3: TGCGCCAGCAGCCCTACTAGCGGGACCTACAATGAGCAGTTCTTC. Translation gives CASSPTSGTYNEQFF. The rearrangement joins TRBV5-1 to TRBJ2-1; the match to TRBD2 covers 10 bases. The CDR3 has 15 residues. V shed 4 bases, J shed 2 bases, and the junction held 3 bases outside the gene matches. Germline CDR1 reads SGHRS; CDR2 reads YFSETQ.

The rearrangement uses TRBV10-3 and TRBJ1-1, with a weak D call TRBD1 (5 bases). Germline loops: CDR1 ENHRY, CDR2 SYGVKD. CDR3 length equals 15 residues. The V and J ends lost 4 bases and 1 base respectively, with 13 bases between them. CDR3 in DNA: TGTGCCATCAGTGGGGGCAGTGAGAGGAACACTGAAGCTTTCTTT. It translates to CAISGGSERNTEAFF.

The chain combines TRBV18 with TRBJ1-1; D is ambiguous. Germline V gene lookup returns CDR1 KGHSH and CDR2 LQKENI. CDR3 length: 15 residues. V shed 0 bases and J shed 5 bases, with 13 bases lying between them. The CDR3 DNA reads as TGTGCCAGCTCACCACCGGCATCCTGGGGAACTGAAGCTTTCTTT. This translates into CASSPPASWGTEAFF. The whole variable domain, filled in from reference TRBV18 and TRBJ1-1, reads NAGVMQNPRHLVRRRGQEARLRCSPMKGHSHVYWYRQLPEEGLKFMVYLQKENIIDESGMPKERFSAEFPKEGPSILRIQQVVRGDSAAYFCASSPPASWGTEAFFGQGTRLTVV.

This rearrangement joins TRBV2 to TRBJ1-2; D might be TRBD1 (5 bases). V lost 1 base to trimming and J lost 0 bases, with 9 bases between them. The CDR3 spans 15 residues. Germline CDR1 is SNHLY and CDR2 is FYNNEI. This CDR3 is CASSEGQGPNYGYTF. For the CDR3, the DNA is TGTGCCAGCAGTGAAGGGCAGGGTCCTAACTATGGCTACACCTTC.

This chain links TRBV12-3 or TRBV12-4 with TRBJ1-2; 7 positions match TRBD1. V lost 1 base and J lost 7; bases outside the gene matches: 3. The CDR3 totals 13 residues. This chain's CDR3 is CASSLGQGGGYTF. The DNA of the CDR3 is TGTGCCAGCAGTTTAGGACAGGGAGGTGGCTACACCTTC.